This T cell receptor beta chain was captured in a study of control samples from healthy donors and cancer patients (dated by TCRdb to about 2020). As concerns this clone: No cognate antigen has been identified for it. No base-level quality is on record; no much larger clone is a single base apart.

The method was the immunoSEQ multiplex PCR assay. TCRdb holds this immuneACCESS table with in-frame rearrangements only. Some clones are missing; in checked studies, unresolved V genes explain under half, and the rest has no known cause. Recorded for this sample are more than 110,000 clones; roughly 89% of them occurred a single time. The ten biggest clones cover 10% to 12% of the sample. The CDR3 sequence holds 15 residues, the cysteine and phenylalanine included. Left in the record is the CDR3 DNA by itself, 45 bases read in frame from the first base. As encoded in the germline V gene, CDR1 is MGHDK while CDR2 is SYGVNS. V sheds 0 bases and J sheds 15 bases, leaving 18 bases between their ends.

The clonotype originates from a man younger than 40 in good health. The chain joins TRBV25-1 to TRBJ2-6, with a tentative D gene TRBD2 over 5 matching bases. The sample comprised blood. The nucleotide sequence reads TGTGCCAGCAGTGAATATACTAGGGATCGGCAGCCCCTGACTTTC. Its product reads: CASSEYTRDRQPLTF.